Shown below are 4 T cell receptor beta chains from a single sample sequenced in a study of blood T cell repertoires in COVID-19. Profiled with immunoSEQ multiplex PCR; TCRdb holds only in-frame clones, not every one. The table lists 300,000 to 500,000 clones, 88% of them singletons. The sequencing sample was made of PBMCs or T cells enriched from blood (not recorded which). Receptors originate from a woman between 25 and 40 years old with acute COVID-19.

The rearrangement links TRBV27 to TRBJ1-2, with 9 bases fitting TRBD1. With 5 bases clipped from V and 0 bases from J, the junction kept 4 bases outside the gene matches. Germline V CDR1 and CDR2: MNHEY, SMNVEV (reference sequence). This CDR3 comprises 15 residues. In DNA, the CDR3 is TGTGCCAGCAGTCAACGGGACAGGGCTAACTATGGCTACACCTTC. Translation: CASSQRDRANYGYTF.

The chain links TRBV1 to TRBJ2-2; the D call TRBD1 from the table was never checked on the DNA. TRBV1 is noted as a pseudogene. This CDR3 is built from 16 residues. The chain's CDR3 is CTSSQGARENTGELFF. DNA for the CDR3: TGCACCAGCAGCCAAGGGGCCAGGGAGAACACCGGGGAGCTGTTTTTT.

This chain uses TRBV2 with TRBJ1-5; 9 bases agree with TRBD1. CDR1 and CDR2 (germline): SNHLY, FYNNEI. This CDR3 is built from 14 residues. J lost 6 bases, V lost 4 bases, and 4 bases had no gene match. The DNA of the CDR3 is TGTGCCAGCAGTGGAATGGGACAGGGTCAGCCCCAGCATTTT. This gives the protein CASSGMGQGQPQHF.

CDR3 protein: CASSGTGGVASPLHF. CDR3 nucleotide sequence: TGTGCCAGCTCCGGGACAGGGGGAGTAGCCTCACCCCTCCACTTT. V gene TRBV2 combines with J gene TRBJ1-6, with 11 bases lining up with TRBD1. CDR1 is SNHLY and CDR2 is FYNNEI in the germline V gene. The CDR3 is 15 residues long. V lost 8 bases and J lost 10; bases outside the gene matches: 10. The full variable domain, rest sourced from reference TRBV2 and TRBJ1-6, is EPEVTQTPSHQVTQMGQEVILRCVPISNHLYFYWYRQILGQKVEFLVSFYNNEISEKSEIFDDQFSVERPDGSNFTLKIRSTKLEDSAMYFCASSGTGGVASPLHFGNGTRLTVT.